A selection of T cell receptor beta chains follows, all from one sample in a study of blood T cell repertoires in COVID-19. Using immunoSEQ multiplex PCR, the repertoire was profiled, and TCRdb retains in-frame clones only, with some absent. The data contain 180,000 or so clones, roughly 88% of them singletons. Material: peripheral blood. Receptors were obtained from a woman in her thirties or forties with COVID-19, enrolled during active disease. Both conserved end residues are part of each CDR3. The D gene is left open where the match is weak. Where a row states a size, it is once, few, many or the class of an expanded clone; other rows omit it.

>TRBD1|NA|TRBJ1-6|TRBV6-2/TRBV6-3
CASSFPHRDRGSYNSPLHF
TGTGCCAGCAGTTTCCCCCACCGGGACAGGGGGTCTTATAATTCACCCCTCCACTTT
>NA|NA|TRBJ1-1|TRBV6-5
CASSRGIAEAFF
TGTGCCAGCAGCCGGGGTATCGCTGAAGCTTTCTTT
>NA|NA|TRBJ2-3|TRBV7-7
CASSQTSSTDTQYF
TGTGCCAGCAGCCAGACTAGTAGCACAGATACGCAGTATTTT
>NA|NA|TRBJ2-7|TRBV11-3
CASSLDSGNEQYF
TGTGCCAGCAGCTTAGATAGTGGTAACGAGCAGTACTTC
>NA|NA|TRBJ2-7|TRBV4-1
CASSRVRQGSYEQYF
TGCGCCAGCAGCCGCGTAAGGCAGGGAAGCTACGAGCAGTACTTC
>TRBD1|NA|TRBJ2-5|TRBV19
CASSIRGPETQYF
TGTGCCAGTAGTATCAGGGGGCCAGAGACCCAGTACTTC
>NA|NA|TRBJ2-7|TRBV15
CATSLGRQDHEQYF
TGTGCCACCAGCCTCGGCCGACAGGACCACGAGCAGTACTTC
>TRBD1|NA|TRBJ1-4|TRBV3-1/TRBV3-2
CASSPVGDRNEKLFF
TGTGCCAGCAGCCCGGTAGGGGACAGGAATGAAAAACTGTTTTTT
>TRBD1|NA|TRBJ2-7|TRBV11-3
CASSFSQGSSYEQYF
TGTGCCAGCAGCTTTTCACAGGGGAGCTCCTACGAGCAGTACTTC
>NA|NA|TRBJ1-2|TRBV25-1
CASSRDSDYGYTF
TGTGCCAGCTCCAGAGACTCGGACTATGGCTACACCTTC
>TRBD1|NA|TRBJ2-7|TRBV5-1
CASSLTGDSSYEQYF
TGCGCCAGCAGCTTAACCGGGGACAGCTCCTACGAGCAGTACTTC
>NA|NA|TRBJ2-2|TRBV7-3
CATGLVGTGELFF
TGTGCCACCGGCCTAGTCGGGACCGGGGAGCTGTTTTTT
>TRBD1|once|TRBJ1-2|TRBV6-5
CASSYFVTGQSYGYTF
TGTGCCAGCAGTTACTTCGTTACGGGACAGAGCTATGGCTACACCTTC
>TRBD2|many|TRBJ2-5|TRBV12-3/TRBV12-4
CASSLQGGETQYF
TGTGCCAGCAGTTTACAGGGAGGGGAGACCCAGTACTTC
>TRBD1|few|TRBJ1-6|TRBV6-5
CASRIDRGHNSPLHF
TGTGCCAGCAGAATTGACAGGGGTCATAATTCACCCCTCCACTTT
>TRBD1|NA|TRBJ2-7|TRBV14
CASSQPGQGGMNEQYF
TGTGCCAGCAGCCAACCTGGACAGGGGGGCATGAACGAGCAGTACTTC
>NA|once|TRBJ2-7|TRBV7-9
CASRLTREQYF
TGTGCCAGCAGACTAACGCGGGAGCAGTACTTC
>NA|NA|TRBJ1-2|TRBV5-6
CASISAGRHYGYTF
TGTGCCAGCATCTCTGCGGGACGGCACTATGGCTACACCTTC
>TRBD1|NA|TRBJ1-5|TRBV3-1/TRBV3-2
CASSLSGTGGVQPQHF
TGTGCCAGCAGCCTGTCCGGGACAGGGGGCGTTCAGCCCCAGCATTTT
>TRBD1|NA|TRBJ2-7|TRBV28
CASTSGWDREQYF
TGTGCCAGCACCTCGGGGTGGGACAGGGAGCAGTACTTC
>TRBD1|NA|TRBJ2-5|TRBV2
CASPAGGRETQYF
TGTGCCAGCCCGGCAGGGGGCCGGGAGACCCAGTACTTC
>NA|NA|TRBJ1-2|TRBV11-2
CASSFWAGPNYGYTF
TGTGCCAGCAGCTTCTGGGCAGGGCCTAACTATGGCTACACCTTC
>NA|NA|TRBJ1-1|TRBV2
CASSVTGSPIYTEAFF
TGTGCCAGCAGCGTAACAGGGTCTCCCATTTACACTGAAGCTTTCTTT
>TRBD2|NA|TRBJ2-5|TRBV6-1
CASSELGTSIFETQYF
TGTGCCAGCAGTGAATTGGGGACTAGCATCTTCGAGACCCAGTACTTC
>TRBD1|NA|TRBJ1-1|TRBV10-1
CASSDPGQGTEAFF
TGCGCCAGCAGTGACCCGGGACAGGGCACTGAAGCTTTCTTT
>NA|once|TRBJ1-4|TRBV7-2
CASSLPATNEKLFF
TGTGCCAGCAGCTTACCTGCAACTAATGAAAAACTGTTTTTT
>NA|NA|TRBJ1-6|TRBV14
CASSQRTGKSPLHF
TGTGCCAGCAGCCAAAGGACCGGGAAGTCACCCCTCCACTTT
>NA|NA|TRBJ1-1|TRBV19
CASSKGEGVRYTEAFF
TGTGCCAGTAGTAAGGGGGAGGGGGTACGTTACACTGAAGCTTTCTTT
>NA|NA|TRBJ1-3|TRBV28
CASSLMGGGRNTIYF
TGTGCCAGCAGTTTAATGGGCGGGGGGCGGAACACCATATATTTT
>TRBD2|NA|TRBJ2-3|TRBV6-4
CASTEVAGGPGDTQYF
TGTGCCAGCACCGAAGTGGCGGGGGGCCCGGGAGATACGCAGTATTTT
>TRBD1|NA|TRBJ2-7|TRBV2
CASMKTGQGTFYEQYF
TGTGCCAGCATGAAGACCGGACAGGGGACCTTCTACGAGCAGTACTTC
>NA|NA|TRBJ2-5|TRBV3-1/TRBV3-2
CASSRGDRSQETQYF
TGTGCCAGCAGCCGGGGAGACAGGTCCCAAGAGACCCAGTACTTC
>TRBD1|NA|TRBJ2-7|TRBV4-1
CASSYAGTVYEQYF
TGCGCCAGCAGCTATGCAGGGACAGTCTACGAGCAGTACTTC
>NA|NA|TRBJ1-1|TRBV7-8
CASSLTGGTEAFF
TGTGCCAGCAGCTTAACTGGGGGGACTGAAGCTTTCTTT
>TRBD2|NA|TRBJ2-1|TRBV7-6
CASSLAPIRIAGSGSYNEQFF
TGTGCCAGCAGCTTAGCGCCAATACGAATAGCGGGGTCCGGCTCCTACAATGAGCAGTTCTTC
>TRBD2|NA|TRBJ2-1|TRBV11-2
CASSTRTTQGGNEQFF
TGTGCCAGCAGCACCAGGACTACCCAGGGAGGGAATGAGCAGTTCTTC
>NA|NA|TRBJ1-2|TRBV12-3/TRBV12-4
CASRRTANYGYTF
TGTGCCAGCAGACGGACTGCTAACTATGGCTACACCTTC
>NA|NA|TRBJ2-7|TRBV7-9
CASSLVSEQYF
TGTGCCAGCAGCTTAGTGAGCGAGCAGTACTTC
>NA|few|TRBJ1-2|TRBV10-1
CASSDRGLDYGYTF
TGCGCCAGCAGTGACCGGGGTCTGGACTATGGCTACACCTTC
>NA|NA|TRBJ2-5|TRBV9
CASSSRGFQETQYF
TGTGCCAGCAGCTCCCGGGGTTTCCAAGAGACCCAGTACTTC
>NA|NA|TRBJ2-7|TRBV21-1
CASSSLRTGGAHRGEQYF
TGTGCCAGCAGCAGCCTAAGGACAGGGGGCGCCCATCGGGGCGAGCAGTACTTC
>NA|NA|TRBJ1-5|TRBV6-5
CASSLKGGDQPQHF
TGTGCCAGCAGTCTAAAAGGGGGGGATCAGCCCCAGCATTTT